Following are 8 T cell receptor beta chains from one sample sequenced in a study of monozygotic twins with inflammatory bowel disease. Following a re-call of the 5' RACE reads, TCRdb has one entry per CDR3 protein and lacks DNA. This sample's clone table lists about 420,000 distinct CDR3 sequences. Sequenced: blood. The receptors come from a human donor with ulcerative colitis or Crohn's disease, or a healthy co-twin of an affected twin (not recorded which).

This sequence joins TRBV14 and TRBJ2-1; absent DNA, TCRdb's TRBD2 call cannot be checked. This CDR3 comprises 15 residues. CDR1 is SGHDN, CDR2 FVKESK, per germline. This CDR3 reads CASSPRGIYRNEQFF. Full variable domain (rest looked up from reference TRBV14 and TRBJ2-1): EAGVTQFPSHSVIEKGQTVTLRCDPISGHDNLYWYRRVMGKEIKFLLHFVKESKQDESGMPNNRFLAERTGGTYSTLKVQPAELEDSGVYFCASSPRGIYRNEQFFGPGTRLTVL.

The rearrangement uses TRBV27 and TRBJ1-5; the TRBD1 assignment by TCRdb is unverifiable without DNA. Germline CDR1 and CDR2: MNHEY and SMNVEV (reference sequence). This CDR3 has 16 residues. The CDR3 sequence is CASRPTGRRSNQPQHF.

The J gene is TRBJ1-2, the V gene TRBV29-1; TCRdb indicates TRBD1, and absent DNA this call remains unverified. This CDR3 contains 15 residues. Germline-derived CDR1 and CDR2 are SQVTM and ANQGSEA. The CDR3 reads CSVEGDARGDYGYTF.

The chain has TRBV9 and TRBJ1-2; with no DNA, the TCRdb D assignment of TRBD1 cannot be verified. The CDR3 is 15 amino acids. The germline V gene encodes CDR1 SGDLS and CDR2 YYNGEE. Here the CDR3 reads CASSVGGGLDYGYTF.

The rearrangement links TRBV19 to TRBJ2-7; without DNA, the TCRdb call of TRBD1 cannot be checked. The CDR3 covers 13 residues. Germline CDR1 reads LNHDA; CDR2 reads SQIVND (reference sequence). The CDR3 reads CASSNDRAYEQYF.

This rearrangement joins TRBV6-1 to TRBJ2-7; TCRdb gives TRBD2 as the D gene, but with no DNA this cannot be confirmed. The CDR3 runs to 16 residues. Germline CDR1 is MNHNS and CDR2 is SASEGT. This CDR3 reads CASSHPSGTASYEQYF.

V and J are TRBV20-1 and TRBJ1-2; lacking DNA, the TRBD1 call made by TCRdb goes unchecked. The CDR3 is 14 residues long. In germline, CDR1 is DFQATT, CDR2 SNEGSKA (reference sequence). The CDR3 is CSARGQGGIYGYTF.

The chain employs TRBV3-1 and TRBJ2-2; TCRdb outputs TRBD2, but without DNA this stays unchecked. The CDR3 contains 15 residues. Germline CDR1 LGHDT, CDR2 YNNKEL (reference sequence). The CDR3 region is CASSQVLGRAGELFF.